A selection of T cell receptor beta chains follows, all from one sample in a study of T cell responses to AZD1222 COVID-19 vaccine. This table comes from immunoSEQ multiplex PCR, and its TCRdb copy is limited to in-frame clones, with some not included. The profile shows 150,000 to 180,000 clones, around 89% of them singletons. The starting material was peripheral blood, obtained on day 0 of AZD1222 vaccination. The receptors originated from an adult in good health. Each CDR3 is given with its conserved first and last residue. D genes are given only for firm matches. Rows may omit the clone size; those that give it use once, few, many or a size class.

j_call v_call clone_size d_call cdr3_aa cdr3_nt
TRBJ2-2 TRBV6-5 NA NA CASSYGTLDTGELFF TGTGCCAGCAGTTACGGGACTCTCGATACCGGGGAGCTGTTTTTT
TRBJ1-5 TRBV10-3 NA NA CAISPRLNQPQHF TGTGCCATCAGTCCTCGGTTAAATCAGCCCCAGCATTTT
TRBJ1-4 TRBV19 NA NA CASSRGTVASNEKLFF TGTGCCAGCTCACGGGGAACTGTTGCATCTAATGAAAAACTGTTTTTT
TRBJ1-6 TRBV4-2 NA NA CASSQDGSNSPLHF TGTGCCAGCAGCCAAGATGGCAGCAACTCACCCCTCCACTTT
TRBJ2-2 TRBV6-2/TRBV6-3 NA NA CASSYLDRNTGELFF TGTGCCAGCAGTTACCTGGACAGGAACACCGGGGAGCTGTTTTTT
TRBJ2-1 TRBV5-1 NA TRBD2 CASKFLAGDPNEQFF TGCGCCAGCAAGTTTCTAGCGGGGGACCCTAATGAGCAGTTCTTC
TRBJ2-7 TRBV11-3 once NA CASSLDLRAYKQYF TGTGCCAGCAGCTTAGATCTCAGGGCCTACAAGCAGTACTTC
TRBJ2-1 TRBV15 NA NA CATSRDLGGTLGEGEQFF TGTGCCACCAGCAGAGATCTCGGGGGAACTCTAGGTGAGGGTGAGCAGTTCTTC
TRBJ1-4 TRBV4-2 NA NA CASSQDQGFSEKLFF TGTGCCAGCAGCCAAGATCAGGGGTTTTCTGAAAAACTGTTTTTT
TRBJ2-1 TRBV18 NA TRBD2 CASSPPSSGAKFF TGTGCCAGCTCACCACCTTCTAGCGGGGCCAAGTTCTTC
TRBJ1-1 TRBV12-3/TRBV12-4 once NA CASSKDRNTEAFF TGTGCCAGCAGTAAGGACAGGAACACTGAAGCTTTCTTT
TRBJ1-2 TRBV19 NA NA CASSPTHRDNYGYTF TGTGCCAGTAGTCCCACACACAGGGATAACTATGGCTACACCTTC
TRBJ1-1 TRBV23-1 NA NA CASIIQGATEAFF TGCGCCAGCATTATACAGGGAGCCACTGAAGCTTTCTTT
TRBJ2-7 TRBV27 NA TRBD1 CASSFLPGQGIYEQYF TGTGCCAGCAGTTTCCTTCCGGGACAGGGGATCTACGAGCAGTACTTC
TRBJ2-7 TRBV6-5 NA TRBD1 CASSYLPGQGAYEQYF TGTGCCAGCAGTTACCTTCCCGGACAGGGAGCCTACGAGCAGTACTTC
TRBJ2-1 TRBV5-1 NA TRBD1 CASRPAGTDSYNEQFF TGCGCCAGCAGACCCGCCGGGACAGACTCCTACAATGAGCAGTTCTTC
TRBJ1-1 TRBV6-5 NA NA CASSRGRTEAFF TGTGCCAGCAGCAGGGGACGGACTGAAGCTTTCTTT
TRBJ2-5 TRBV12-3/TRBV12-4 NA TRBD1 CASSGDRRETQYF TGTGCCAGCAGTGGGGACAGGCGGGAGACCCAGTACTTC
TRBJ1-2 TRBV5-6 NA TRBD1 CASSLGTGVNGYTF TGTGCCAGCAGCCTGGGGACAGGGGTTAATGGCTACACCTTC
TRBJ1-2 TRBV3-1/TRBV3-2 NA TRBD1 CASSPSPGQIHKGYTF TGTGCCAGCAGCCCCTCACCGGGACAGATACATAAGGGCTACACCTTC
TRBJ2-2 TRBV2 NA NA CASSQSRAGELFF TGTGCCAGCAGCCAATCTAGGGCCGGGGAGCTGTTTTTT
TRBJ1-6 TRBV6-5 NA NA CASSLNSYNSPLHF TGTGCCAGCAGCTTGAACTCCTATAATTCACCCCTCCACTTT
TRBJ2-2 TRBV29-1 NA TRBD1 CSATGGYTGELFF TGCAGCGCGACAGGGGGCTACACCGGGGAGCTGTTTTTT
TRBJ1-1 TRBV2 NA TRBD1 CASSEGQGAYTEAFF TGTGCCAGCAGTGAGGGACAGGGGGCATACACTGAAGCTTTCTTT
TRBJ1-3 TRBV7-9 NA NA CASRMTSSGNTIYF TGTGCCAGCAGGATGACAAGCTCTGGAAACACCATATATTTT
TRBJ1-1 TRBV4-3 NA NA CASSQESAGNTEAFF TGCGCCAGCAGCCAAGAATCGGCTGGGAACACTGAAGCTTTCTTT
TRBJ1-2 TRBV19 NA TRBD1 CASKGQGHGYTF TGTGCCAGTAAGGGACAGGGGCATGGCTACACCTTC
TRBJ1-2 TRBV5-5 NA NA CASSPVGRATEGYTF TGTGCCAGCTCCCCCGTGGGGAGGGCTACTGAAGGCTACACCTTC
TRBJ2-7 TRBV12-2 NA NA CASRLEVGRSHLPYEQYF TGTGCAAGTCGCTTAGAGGTTGGGCGGAGTCACCTCCCCTACGAGCAGTACTTC
TRBJ1-6 TRBV4-3 NA NA CASSQDQAGNSPLHF TGCGCCAGCAGCCAAGATCAGGCCGGAAATTCACCCCTCCACTTT
TRBJ2-1 TRBV2 NA TRBD2 CASSVDGGAINEQFF TGTGCCAGCAGTGTTGACGGGGGGGCCATCAATGAGCAGTTCTTC
TRBJ2-7 TRBV5-1 few NA CASSPRVSAARSYEQYF TGCGCCAGCAGCCCTCGGGTCTCAGCCGCAAGGTCCTACGAGCAGTACTTC
TRBJ2-7 TRBV7-6 NA TRBD1 CASSPLPDRVYEQYF TGTGCCAGCAGCCCACTACCCGACAGGGTCTACGAGCAGTACTTC
TRBJ2-5 TRBV10-3 NA NA CAITPGAGETQYF TGTGCCATCACCCCGGGGGCTGGTGAGACCCAGTACTTC
TRBJ2-7 TRBV28 NA NA CATLSYEQYF TGTGCCACCCTTAGCTACGAGCAGTACTTC
TRBJ2-1 TRBV7-2 NA TRBD1 CASSRRQGQEQFF TGTGCCAGCAGCCGCAGACAGGGCCAGGAGCAGTTCTTC
TRBJ2-5 TRBV28 NA TRBD2 CASSLGRGGRGETQYF TGTGCCAGCAGTTTAGGGCGGGGGGGCCGCGGAGAGACCCAGTACTTC
TRBJ1-2 TRBV20-1 NA NA CSASRQKNYGYTF TGCAGTGCTAGTAGGCAGAAGAACTATGGCTACACCTTC
TRBJ1-5 TRBV6-5 NA NA CASNHRGNQPQHF TGTGCCAGCAACCACCGGGGGAATCAGCCCCAGCATTTT
TRBJ1-4 TRBV4-2 NA NA CASSPGTNNEKLFF TGTGCCAGCAGCCCGGGGACAAACAATGAAAAACTGTTTTTT